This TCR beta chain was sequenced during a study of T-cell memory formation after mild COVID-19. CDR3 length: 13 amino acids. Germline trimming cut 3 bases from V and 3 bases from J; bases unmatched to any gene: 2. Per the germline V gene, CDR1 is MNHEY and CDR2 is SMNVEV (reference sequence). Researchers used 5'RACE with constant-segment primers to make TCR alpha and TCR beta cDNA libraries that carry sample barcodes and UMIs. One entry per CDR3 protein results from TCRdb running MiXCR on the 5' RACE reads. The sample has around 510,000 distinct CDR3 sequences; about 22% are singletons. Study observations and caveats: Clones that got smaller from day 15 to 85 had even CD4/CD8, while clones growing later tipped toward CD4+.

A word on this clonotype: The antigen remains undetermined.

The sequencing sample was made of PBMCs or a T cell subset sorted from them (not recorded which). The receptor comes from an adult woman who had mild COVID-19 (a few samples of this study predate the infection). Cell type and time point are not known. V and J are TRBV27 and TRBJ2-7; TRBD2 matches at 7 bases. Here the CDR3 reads CASSLREGYEQYF. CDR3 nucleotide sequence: TGTGCCAGCAGTTTGAGGGAGGGCTACGAGCAGTACTTC.